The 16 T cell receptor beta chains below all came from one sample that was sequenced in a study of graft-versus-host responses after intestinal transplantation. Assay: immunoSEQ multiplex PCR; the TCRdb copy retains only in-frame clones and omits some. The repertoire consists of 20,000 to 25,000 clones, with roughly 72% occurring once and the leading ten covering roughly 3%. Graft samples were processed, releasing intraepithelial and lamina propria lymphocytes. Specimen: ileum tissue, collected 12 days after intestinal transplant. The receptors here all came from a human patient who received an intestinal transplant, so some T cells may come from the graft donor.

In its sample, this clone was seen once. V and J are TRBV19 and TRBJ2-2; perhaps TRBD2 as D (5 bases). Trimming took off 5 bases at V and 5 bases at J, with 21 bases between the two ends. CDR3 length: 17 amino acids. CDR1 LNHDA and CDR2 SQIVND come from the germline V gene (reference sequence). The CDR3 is CASSPRALLAATGELFF. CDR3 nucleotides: TGTGCCAGTAGTCCACGGGCTCTGCTAGCCGCAACCGGGGAGCTGTTTTTT.

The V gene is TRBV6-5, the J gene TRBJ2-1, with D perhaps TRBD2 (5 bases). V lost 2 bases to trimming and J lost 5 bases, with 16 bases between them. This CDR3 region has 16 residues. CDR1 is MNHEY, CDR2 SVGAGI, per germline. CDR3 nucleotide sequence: TGTGCCAGCAGTTACCGTTTTACTAGTCCGAACAATGAGCAGTTCTTC. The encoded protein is CASSYRFTSPNNEQFF.

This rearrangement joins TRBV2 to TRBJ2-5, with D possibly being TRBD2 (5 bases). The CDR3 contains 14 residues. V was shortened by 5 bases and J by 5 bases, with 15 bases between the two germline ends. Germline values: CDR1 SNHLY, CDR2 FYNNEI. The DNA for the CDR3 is TGTGCCAGCAGTACGCGACCGGGGTGGGAGACCCAGTACTTC. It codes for CASSTRPGWETQYF.

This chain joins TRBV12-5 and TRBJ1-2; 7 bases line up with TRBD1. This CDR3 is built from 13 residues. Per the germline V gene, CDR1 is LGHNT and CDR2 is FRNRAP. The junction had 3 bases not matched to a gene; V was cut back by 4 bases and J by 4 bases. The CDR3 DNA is TGTGCTAGTGGTTACAGGGGTACCTATGGCTACACCTTC. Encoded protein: CASGYRGTYGYTF.

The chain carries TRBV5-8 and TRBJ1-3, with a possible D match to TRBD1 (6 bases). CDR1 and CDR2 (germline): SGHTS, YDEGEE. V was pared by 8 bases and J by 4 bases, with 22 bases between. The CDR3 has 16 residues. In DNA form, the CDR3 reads TGTGCCAGTAGGAGATCCACAGGGCTGGGGGGAAACACCATATATTTT. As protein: CASRRSTGLGGNTIYF.

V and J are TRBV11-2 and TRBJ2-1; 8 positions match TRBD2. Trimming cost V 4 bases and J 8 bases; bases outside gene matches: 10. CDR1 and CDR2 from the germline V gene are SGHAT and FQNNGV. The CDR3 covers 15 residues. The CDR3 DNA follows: TGTGCCAGCAGCTCCGCCGGGGGGGCGTCGGATGAGCAGTTCTTC. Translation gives CASSSAGGASDEQFF.

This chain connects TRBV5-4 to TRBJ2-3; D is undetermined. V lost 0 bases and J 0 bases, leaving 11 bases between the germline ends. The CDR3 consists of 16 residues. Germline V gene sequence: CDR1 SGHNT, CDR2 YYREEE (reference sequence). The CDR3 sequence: CASSLEAVTSTDTQYF. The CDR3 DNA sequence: TGTGCCAGCAGCTTGGAGGCTGTGACTAGCACAGATACGCAGTATTTT.

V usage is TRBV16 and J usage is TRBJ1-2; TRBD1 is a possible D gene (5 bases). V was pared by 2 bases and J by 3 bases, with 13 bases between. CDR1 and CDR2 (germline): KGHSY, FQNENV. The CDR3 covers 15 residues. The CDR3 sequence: CASSQVAGSDYGYTF. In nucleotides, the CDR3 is TGTGCCAGCAGCCAAGTGGCAGGGTCGGACTATGGCTACACCTTC.

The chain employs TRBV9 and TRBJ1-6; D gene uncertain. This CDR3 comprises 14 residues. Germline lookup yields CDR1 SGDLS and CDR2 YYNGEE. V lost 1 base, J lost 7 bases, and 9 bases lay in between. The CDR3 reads CASSVFQANSPLHF. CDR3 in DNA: TGTGCCAGCAGCGTATTTCAGGCCAATTCACCCCTCCACTTT.

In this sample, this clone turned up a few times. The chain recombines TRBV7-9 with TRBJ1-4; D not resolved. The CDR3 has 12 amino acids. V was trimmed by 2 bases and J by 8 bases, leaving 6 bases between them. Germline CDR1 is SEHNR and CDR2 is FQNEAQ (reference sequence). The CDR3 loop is CASSLTGEKLFF. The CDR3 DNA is TGTGCCAGCAGCTTAACGGGGGAAAAACTGTTTTTT.

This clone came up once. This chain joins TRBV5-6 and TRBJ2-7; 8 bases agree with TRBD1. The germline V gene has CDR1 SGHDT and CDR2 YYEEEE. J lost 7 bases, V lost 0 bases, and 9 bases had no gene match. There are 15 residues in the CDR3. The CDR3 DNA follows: TGTGCCAGCAGCTTGGAGGGGACAGGCTCCTCAGAGCAGTACTTC. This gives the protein CASSLEGTGSSEQYF.

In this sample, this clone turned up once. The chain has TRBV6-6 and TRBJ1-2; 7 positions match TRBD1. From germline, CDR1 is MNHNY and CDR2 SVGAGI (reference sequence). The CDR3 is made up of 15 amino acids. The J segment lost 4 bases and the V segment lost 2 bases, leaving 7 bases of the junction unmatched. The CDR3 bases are TGTGCCAGCAGTTACCTAAGGGGACAGACCTATGGCTACACCTTC. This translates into CASSYLRGQTYGYTF.

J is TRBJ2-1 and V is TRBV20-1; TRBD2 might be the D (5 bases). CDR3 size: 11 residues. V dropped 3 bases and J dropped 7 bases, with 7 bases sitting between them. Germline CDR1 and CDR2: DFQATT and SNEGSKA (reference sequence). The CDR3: CSASPGNEQFF. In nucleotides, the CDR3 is TGCAGTGCTAGTCCGGGGAATGAGCAGTTCTTC.

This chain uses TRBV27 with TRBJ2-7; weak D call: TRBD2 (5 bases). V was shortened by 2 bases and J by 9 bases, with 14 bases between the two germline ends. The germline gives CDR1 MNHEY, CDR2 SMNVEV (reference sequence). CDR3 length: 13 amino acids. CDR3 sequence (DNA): TGTGCCAGCAGTTTAGCCGGTCCTAGCCGGCAGTACTTC. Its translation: CASSLAGPSRQYF.

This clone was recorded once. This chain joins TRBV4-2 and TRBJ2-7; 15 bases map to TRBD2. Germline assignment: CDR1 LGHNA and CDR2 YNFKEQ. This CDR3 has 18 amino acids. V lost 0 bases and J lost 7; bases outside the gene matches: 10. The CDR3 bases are TGTGCCAGCAGCCAAGAAGGGACAGGACTAGCGGGAGGGTATGAGCAGTACTTC. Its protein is CASSQEGTGLAGGYEQYF.

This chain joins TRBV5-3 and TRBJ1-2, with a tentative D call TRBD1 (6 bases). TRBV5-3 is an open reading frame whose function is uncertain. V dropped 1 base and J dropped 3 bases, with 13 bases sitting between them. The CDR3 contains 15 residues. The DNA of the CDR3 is TGTGCCAGAAGCTTGCTCCCAGGGGATGACTATGGCTACACCTTC. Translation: CARSLLPGDDYGYTF.